This passage covers 29 T cell receptor beta chains from one sample sequenced in a study of T cell responses to AZD1222 COVID-19 vaccine. TCRdb's table, derived via immunoSEQ multiplex PCR, lists solely in-frame clones and lacks some. Among about 70,000 clones listed, 70% to 90% were seen once. This specimen consisted of peripheral blood, obtained 28 days after the second dose of the MenACWY control vaccine. Every receptor here comes from an adult who received the MenACWY meningococcal vaccine as a control.

V gene TRBV24-1 combines with J gene TRBJ2-3; 7 nucleotides agree with TRBD1. Trimming took 5 bases from V and 2 from J; bases not matched to a gene: 6. The CDR3 is 15 residues long. Germline V gives CDR1 KGHDR, CDR2 SFDVKD. CDR3 nucleotide sequence: TGTGCCACCAGTGCGGGACAGACACCCACAGATACGCAGTATTTT. This encodes CATSAGQTPTDTQYF.

The J gene is TRBJ2-7, the V gene TRBV11-3; D is unclear. Germline V lookup: CDR1 SGHNT, CDR2 YENEEA. V was clipped by 1 base and J by 6 bases, with 7 bases between them. The CDR3 has 12 amino acids. The CDR3 loop reads CASSLGAGEQYF. CDR3 bases: TGTGCCAGCAGCTTAGGTGCCGGCGAGCAGTACTTC.

The genes are TRBV19 and TRBJ2-4; 11 nucleotides match TRBD1. This CDR3 region has 14 residues. V shed 7 bases and J 16 bases; nucleotides not matched to a gene: 15. CDR1 is LNHDA, CDR2 SQIVND, per germline (reference sequence). CDR3 region: CASKLGQGASPVYF. CDR3 coding DNA: TGTGCCAGTAAACTAGGACAGGGGGCCTCGCCCGTATACTTC.

The V gene is TRBV6-5, the J gene TRBJ1-5; D is ambiguous. The germline V gene encodes CDR1 MNHEY and CDR2 SVGAGI. CDR3 size: 14 residues. V was shortened by 0 bases and J by 7 bases, with 10 bases between the two germline ends. The CDR3 sequence: CASSYSSGRQPQHF. CDR3 coding DNA: TGTGCCAGCAGTTACTCGTCAGGCCGGCAGCCCCAGCATTTT.

The chain combines TRBV6-6 with TRBJ1-2; TRBD1 matches at 8 bases. The V gene end was trimmed by 4 bases and the J gene end by 7 bases; junction bases not matched to a gene: 11. This CDR3 spans 15 amino acids. Germline V gives CDR1 MNHNY, CDR2 SVGAGI (reference sequence). Written as DNA, the CDR3 is TGTGCCAGCAGTTCCCCTGGGACAGGATTTAGTGGCTACACCTTC. Translating gives CASSSPGTGFSGYTF.

The chain has TRBV19 and TRBJ1-1; weak D call: TRBD1 (6 bases). The V end lost 6 bases, the J end lost 6 bases, and 17 bases lay between the germline ends. From germline, CDR1 is LNHDA and CDR2 SQIVND (reference sequence). The CDR3 has 14 residues. In DNA, the CDR3 is TGTGCCAGTAGCGAGATACAGGGTAGGGCTGAAGCTTTCTTT. Protein sequence: CASSEIQGRAEAFF.

This clone was counted a single time. This rearrangement joins TRBV18 to TRBJ1-2; 7 bases align to TRBD1. From germline, CDR1 is KGHSH and CDR2 LQKENI. The CDR3 contains 16 residues. Germline trimming cut 1 base from V and 8 bases from J; bases unmatched to any gene: 13. CDR3 nucleotides: TGTGCCAGCTCACCACTGAGTACAGGGGAAGCGGAGGGCTACACCTTC. This codes for CASSPLSTGEAEGYTF.

The sample holds one count of this clone. The chain joins TRBV5-4 to TRBJ2-3; TRBD2 aligns across 14 bases. From germline, CDR1 is SGHNT and CDR2 YYREEE (reference sequence). V lost 4 bases, J lost 3 bases, and 10 bases stayed unmatched. CDR3 length: 18 residues. CDR3 sequence reads: CASSRTSGGPIETDTQYF. CDR3 in DNA: TGTGCCAGCAGCCGGACTAGCGGGGGGCCCATAGAAACAGATACGCAGTATTTT.

The J gene is TRBJ1-2, the V gene TRBV30; perhaps TRBD1 as D (5 bases). The ends were cut back, 0 bases at V and 4 bases at J, with 9 bases in the middle. Germline CDR1 GTSNPN, CDR2 SVGIG (reference sequence). CDR3 length equals 13 residues. CDR3: CAWSVPGTYGYTF. The CDR3 DNA follows: TGTGCCTGGAGTGTACCGGGGACCTATGGCTACACCTTC.

The J gene is TRBJ1-1, the V gene TRBV2; perhaps TRBD1 as D (6 bases). This CDR3 has 14 residues. Trimming stripped 6 bases from V and 1 base from J, with 12 bases between. The germline V gene encodes CDR1 SNHLY and CDR2 FYNNEI. The CDR3 DNA sequence: TGTGCCAGCAGACCTACAGGGAGGAACACTGAAGCTTTCTTT. Protein: CASRPTGRNTEAFF.

The count of this clone is one. The chain employs TRBV6-6 and TRBJ1-4, with D possibly being TRBD1 (6 bases). The CDR3 is 14 residues long. Between the trimmed V and J ends, which lost 6 bases and 3 bases, there was a span of 11 bases. CDR1 and CDR2 from the germline V gene are MNHNY and SVGAGI (reference sequence). The CDR3 bases are TGTGCCAGCAGAGAGGACAGATCTAATGAAAAACTGTTTTTT. Translating it yields CASREDRSNEKLFF.

V usage is TRBV18 and J usage is TRBJ1-1; D is uncertain. Germline CDR1 reads KGHSH; CDR2 reads LQKENI. The V end lost 3 bases, the J end lost 0 bases, and 11 bases lay between the germline ends. CDR3 length equals 15 residues. CDR3 DNA: TGTGCCAGCTCACCCCTTGGCGTGATGAACACTGAAGCTTTCTTT. Encoded protein: CASSPLGVMNTEAFF.

This chain uses TRBV7-9 with TRBJ1-6; TRBD1 agrees at 10 bases. The trim removed 5 bases at V and 10 bases at J, leaving 11 bases unmatched. This CDR3 comprises 16 residues. The germline gives CDR1 SEHNR, CDR2 FQNEAQ (reference sequence). For the CDR3, the DNA is TGTGCCAGCAGCCTGACGGGACAGGGGATCGGGTCACCCCTCCACTTT. Translated, it gives CASSLTGQGIGSPLHF.

V and J are TRBV5-8 and TRBJ2-7; possibly TRBD1 for D (6 bases). The V gene's germline CDR1 is SGHTS and CDR2 YDEGEE. The germline V and J ends were trimmed by 5 bases and 0 bases, with 18 bases remaining between them. The CDR3 loop spans 16 amino acids. CDR3 nucleotide sequence: TGTGCCAGCAGTCGTACCACAGGGACCCTCTCCTACGAGCAGTACTTC. Translated, it gives CASSRTTGTLSYEQYF.

This chain links TRBV18 with TRBJ1-3; TRBD1 is a possible D gene (5 bases). Germline loops: CDR1 KGHSH, CDR2 LQKENI. V lost 5 bases to trimming and J lost 8 bases, with 22 bases between them. The CDR3 loop spans 16 amino acids. CDR3 coding DNA: TGTGCCAGCTCATCTTTCTCCCCCGGGGCCCCGGACACCATATATTTT. Its translation: CASSSFSPGAPDTIYF.

This clone was observed once. The chain has TRBV7-2 and TRBJ2-2, with a tentative D call TRBD1 (5 bases). The V gene lost 2 bases and the J gene lost 4 bases, with 14 bases spanning the gap. This CDR3 region has 16 residues. The germline V gene encodes CDR1 SGHTA and CDR2 FQGNSA. CDR3 coding DNA: TGTGCCAGCAGCTTATCCCGCAGGGCGGCCACCGGGGAGCTGTTTTTT. Amino acids: CASSLSRRAATGELFF.

The gene calls are TRBV4-1 and TRBJ1-2; D gene uncertain. Germline values: CDR1 MGHRA, CDR2 YSYEKL. The V end lost 3 bases, the J end lost 7 bases, and 21 bases lay between the germline ends. The CDR3 runs to 16 residues. The CDR3 DNA sequence: TGCGCCAGCAGCCACGGGGTGGCTGGGCCGACCGGTGGCTACACCTTC. Its protein is CASSHGVAGPTGGYTF.

This clone was counted between two and nine times. The rearrangement links TRBV18 to TRBJ2-5, with D hard to call. Germline V gene lookup returns CDR1 KGHSH and CDR2 LQKENI. V dropped 3 bases and J dropped 5 bases, with 13 bases sitting between them. The CDR3 contains 14 residues. This CDR3 is CASSPEMASETQYF. Here the CDR3 DNA reads TGTGCCAGCTCACCCGAAATGGCCTCTGAGACCCAGTACTTC. The variable domain in full, completed from reference TRBV18 and TRBJ2-5, reads NAGVMQNPRHLVRRRGQEARLRCSPMKGHSHVYWYRQLPEEGLKFMVYLQKENIIDESGMPKERFSAEFPKEGPSILRIQQVVRGDSAAYFCASSPEMASETQYFGPGTRLLVL.

Concerning this clone: In the same sample, other DNA sequences code for this CDR3. The genes are TRBV28 and TRBJ2-7; D might be TRBD1 or TRBD2, each matching 6 bases. The CDR3 is 14 residues long. V lost 3 bases and J lost 1, with 10 bases in between. From germline, CDR1 is MDHEN and CDR2 SYDVKM. For the CDR3, the DNA is TGTGCCAGCAGTTTGGTAGGGGGGTCCTACGAGCAGTACTTC. This gives the protein CASSLVGGSYEQYF.

The V call is TRBV11-2, the J call TRBJ1-5; a possible D gene is TRBD1 (5 bases). Germline lookup yields CDR1 SGHAT and CDR2 FQNNGV. The V and J ends lost 3 bases and 2 bases respectively, with 11 bases between them. The CDR3 consists of 15 residues. This chain's CDR3 is CASSFSSGRNQPQHF. As DNA, the CDR3 is TGTGCCAGCAGCTTTAGTTCGGGACGCAATCAGCCCCAGCATTTT.

The rearrangement links TRBV3-1 (or the pseudogene TRBV3-2) to TRBJ2-7; D possibly matches TRBD1 or TRBD2 (6 bases each). Germline loops: CDR1 LGHDT, CDR2 YNNKEL (reference sequence). There are 14 residues in the CDR3. Trimming took off 4 bases at V and 6 bases at J, with 16 bases between the two ends. In DNA, the CDR3 is TGTGCCAGCAGCCTTTTACAGGGAGCGGGCGAGCAGTACTTC. Residues: CASSLLQGAGEQYF.

The chain is built from TRBV4-3 and TRBJ2-7; 7 nucleotides agree with TRBD1. Germline V gene data show CDR1 as LGHNA and CDR2 as YSLEER. Trimming at V came to 1 base and at J to 4 bases, leaving 19 bases not matched to a gene. This CDR3 has 19 amino acids. CDR3 region: CASSQGHSSVGGDGYEQYF. In nucleotides, the CDR3 is TGCGCCAGCAGCCAAGGGCACTCTTCTGTAGGGGGCGACGGGTACGAGCAGTACTTC.

The chain couples TRBV4-3 to TRBJ1-3; D may be TRBD1 (5 bases). Germline V gene data show CDR1 as LGHNA and CDR2 as YSLEER. The CDR3 has 16 amino acids. The ends were cut back, 0 bases at V and 1 base at J, with 10 bases in the middle. The CDR3 sequence: CASSQDNEGSGNTIYF. CDR3 bases: TGCGCCAGCAGCCAAGATAATGAGGGGTCTGGAAACACCATATATTTT.

The sample holds a few counts of this clone. The rearrangement joins TRBV6-6 to TRBJ2-1; no firm D call. Germline V gene lookup returns CDR1 MNHNY and CDR2 SVGAGI (reference sequence). Deletions cut 5 bases from V and 7 bases from J, with 9 bases between. The CDR3 covers 12 residues. The CDR3 region is CASSTPGNEQFF. In DNA form, the CDR3 reads TGTGCCAGCAGTACACCAGGTAATGAGCAGTTCTTC.

This sequence joins TRBV3-1 (or the pseudogene TRBV3-2) and TRBJ1-4; D remains ambiguous. The V and J ends lost 3 bases and 8 bases respectively, with 10 bases between them. Germline V gene lookup returns CDR1 LGHDT and CDR2 YNNKEL (reference sequence). The CDR3 is made up of 13 amino acids. CDR3 nucleotides: TGTGCCAGCAGCCAGGGATGGAGCGAAAAACTGTTTTTT. Its translation is CASSQGWSEKLFF.

This chain connects TRBV10-3 to TRBJ1-1; 8 bases line up with TRBD1. This CDR3 has 14 residues. The junction had 4 bases not matched to a gene; V was cut back by 4 bases and J by 3 bases. The germline CDR1 and CDR2 sequences are ENHRY and SYGVKD. CDR3 sequence: CAISGTGTDTEAFF. For the CDR3, the DNA is TGTGCCATCAGTGGGACAGGGACGGACACTGAAGCTTTCTTT.

The chain links TRBV10-3 to TRBJ1-4, with D possibly matching TRBD1 (6 bases). The V gene lost 6 bases and the J gene lost 8 bases, with 10 bases spanning the gap. The CDR3 contains 12 residues. Germline V gene lookup returns CDR1 ENHRY and CDR2 SYGVKD. CDR3 bases: TGTGCCATCAGGGGGACATTAGAAAAACTGTTTTTT. Its protein is CAIRGTLEKLFF.

V and J are TRBV28 and TRBJ2-7, with a possible D match to TRBD2 (5 bases). There are 15 residues in the CDR3. V was trimmed by 2 bases and J by 2 bases, leaving 13 bases between them. CDR1 and CDR2 from the germline V gene are MDHEN and SYDVKM. The CDR3 DNA is TGTGCCAGCAGTTTAGGGCTAGCAAAAACCTACGAGCAGTACTTC. Encoded protein: CASSLGLAKTYEQYF.

The genes are TRBV19 and TRBJ2-1; 13 positions match TRBD2. V lost 3 bases and J lost 7; bases outside the gene matches: 15. CDR3 size: 19 residues. The germline V gene has CDR1 LNHDA and CDR2 SQIVND (reference sequence). The CDR3: CASSITTSGGNIVKNEQFF. Written as DNA, the CDR3 is TGTGCCAGTAGTATTACGACTAGCGGGGGGAATATAGTGAAAAATGAGCAGTTCTTC.